These 8 T cell receptor beta chains were all obtained from the same sample, sequenced in a study of control samples from healthy donors and cancer patients. Some clones are missing from TCRdb's copy, which holds only in-frame ones; the method was immunoSEQ multiplex PCR. The data contain 65,000 to 75,000 clones, about 88% of them singletons. The sequencing sample was made of blood. Source of these receptors: a woman between 45 and 60 years old in good health.

The CDR3: CASSFRTYTGELFF. The CDR3 DNA follows: TGCGCCAGCAGCTTCCGTACCTACACCGGGGAGCTGTTTTTT. The rearrangement joins TRBV5-1 to TRBJ2-2, with D hard to call. The germline V gene has CDR1 SGHRS and CDR2 YFSETQ. Trimming removed 2 bases from V and 3 bases from J, with 8 bases in between. This CDR3 spans 14 amino acids. Full variable domain (remainder filled in from reference TRBV5-1 and TRBJ2-2): KAGVTQTPRYLIKTRGQQVTLSCSPISGHRSVSWYQQTPGQGLQFLFEYFSETQRNKGNFPGRFSGRQFSNSRSEMNVSTLELGDSALYLCASSFRTYTGELFFGEGSRLTVL.

The chain couples TRBV28 to TRBJ2-1, with D hard to call. The CDR3 runs to 15 residues. Trimming pared 2 bases from V and 9 bases from J, leaving 17 bases between. Germline V lookup: CDR1 MDHEN, CDR2 SYDVKM. The CDR3 is CASSLGSRVSGEQFF. The CDR3 region has the DNA TGTGCCAGCAGTTTAGGTTCTAGGGTATCCGGTGAGCAGTTCTTC.

The V call is TRBV5-5, the J call TRBJ1-4, with TRBD1 matching 7 bases. The V gene's germline CDR1 is SGHKS and CDR2 YYEKEE (reference sequence). Unmatched junction bases numbered 8, after V lost 0 bases and J lost 0 bases. The CDR3 is made up of 18 amino acids. In DNA, the CDR3 is TGTGCCAGCAGCTTGGGTCAGGGGGGGCCCGCAACTAATGAAAAACTGTTTTTT. It yields the protein CASSLGQGGPATNEKLFF.

V and J are TRBV9 and TRBJ2-3; maybe TRBD2 (6 bases). This CDR3 is 16 amino acids long. CDR1 and CDR2 from the germline V gene are SGDLS and YYNGEE. V was trimmed by 1 base and J by 2 bases, leaving 14 bases between them. This CDR3 reads CASSVSGTQTTDTQYF. In DNA, the CDR3 is TGTGCCAGCAGCGTATCTGGGACTCAAACCACAGATACGCAGTATTTT. The full variable domain, completed using reference TRBV9 and TRBJ2-3, is DSGVTQTPKHLITATGQRVTLRCSPRSGDLSVYWYQQSLDQGLQFLIQYYNGEERAKGNILERFSAQQFPDLHSELNLSSLELGDSALYFCASSVSGTQTTDTQYFGPGTRLTVL.

The chain links TRBV4-1 to TRBJ2-3, with 12 bases identical to TRBD2. Per germline, CDR1 MGHRA and CDR2 YSYEKL. The CDR3 loop spans 17 amino acids. With 4 bases clipped from V and 2 bases from J, the junction kept 7 bases outside the gene matches. For the CDR3, the DNA is TGCGCCAGCAGCCGCCAGGGACTAGCGGGTAACACAGATACGCAGTATTTT. Encoded protein: CASSRQGLAGNTDTQYF.

The genes are TRBV9 and TRBJ2-3; D might be TRBD2 (6 bases). The length of the CDR3 is 15 residues. The germline gives CDR1 SGDLS, CDR2 YYNGEE. Trimming removed 4 bases from V and 5 bases from J, with 17 bases in between. The CDR3 DNA reads as TGTGCCAGCAGCCCAACCGGGGATAGCGGAGATACGCAGTATTTT. The encoded protein is CASSPTGDSGDTQYF.

This chain uses TRBV18 with TRBJ2-3; no definite D call. The V gene lost 4 bases and the J gene lost 2 bases, with 4 bases spanning the gap. Per the germline V gene, CDR1 is KGHSH and CDR2 is LQKENI. The CDR3 loop spans 12 amino acids. The CDR3: CASSHYTDTQYF. The CDR3 coding sequence is TGTGCCAGCTCACATTACACAGATACGCAGTATTTT.

The chain couples TRBV27 to TRBJ2-3; the D gene is possibly TRBD2 (6 bases). The CDR3 sequence is 15 residues long. V lost 5 bases to trimming and J lost 1 base, with 13 bases between them. Germline CDR1 reads MNHEY; CDR2 reads SMNVEV (reference sequence). The chain's CDR3 is CASSLRVAGTDTQYF. CDR3 nucleotide sequence: TGTGCCAGCAGTCTCCGGGTAGCGGGCACAGATACGCAGTATTTT.